This paragraph reports one TCR beta chain. Measured with immunoSEQ multiplex PCR; TCRdb has only the in-frame clones, and not every one. The data show about 230,000 clones, roughly 83% seen once. This sample was taken from a study of blood T cell repertoires in COVID-19. At the level of the study: T cells, B-cell-depleted T cells, or PBMCs supplied cDNA or gDNA.

Germline CDR1 reads SGHDT; CDR2 reads YYEEEE. This CDR3 is built from 16 residues. V was clipped by 1 base and J by 7 bases; unmatched bases: 13. This sequence joins TRBV5-6 and TRBJ2-7; 8 nucleotides match TRBD2. The specimen was peripheral blood. This TCR was sampled from a man aged 35-49 years with acute or convalescent COVID-19. As DNA, the CDR3 is TGTGCCAGCAGCTTGTACTACCGAGCGGGAGTTCTTGAGCAGTACTTC. It yields the protein CASSLYYRAGVLEQYF.